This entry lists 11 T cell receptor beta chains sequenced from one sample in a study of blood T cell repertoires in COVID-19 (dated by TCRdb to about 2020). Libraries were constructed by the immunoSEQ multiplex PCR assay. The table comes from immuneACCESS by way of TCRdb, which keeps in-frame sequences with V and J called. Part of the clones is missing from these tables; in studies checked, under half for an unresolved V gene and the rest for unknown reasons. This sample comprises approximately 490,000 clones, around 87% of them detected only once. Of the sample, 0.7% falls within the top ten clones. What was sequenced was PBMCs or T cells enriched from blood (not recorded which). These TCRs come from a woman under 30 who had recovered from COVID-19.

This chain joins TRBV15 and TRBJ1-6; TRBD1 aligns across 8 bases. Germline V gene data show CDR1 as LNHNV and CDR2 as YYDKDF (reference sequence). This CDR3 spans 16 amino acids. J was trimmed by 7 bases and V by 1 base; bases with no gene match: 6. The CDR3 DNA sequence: TGTGCCACCAGCAGAGTAAGGACAGGGCCGAATTCACCCCTCCACTTT. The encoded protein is CATSRVRTGPNSPLHF.

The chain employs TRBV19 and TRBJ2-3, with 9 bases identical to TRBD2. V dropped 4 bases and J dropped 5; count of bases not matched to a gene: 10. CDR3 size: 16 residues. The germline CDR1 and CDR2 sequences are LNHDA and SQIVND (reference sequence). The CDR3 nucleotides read TGTGCCAGTAGTACTCCTAGCGGGGCCGGGGGAGATACGCAGTATTTT. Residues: CASSTPSGAGGDTQYF.

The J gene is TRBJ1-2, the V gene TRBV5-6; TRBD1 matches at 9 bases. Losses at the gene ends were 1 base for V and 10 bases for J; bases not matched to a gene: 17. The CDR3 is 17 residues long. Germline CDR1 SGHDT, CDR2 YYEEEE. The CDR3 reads CASSLLTWPGTGWVYTF. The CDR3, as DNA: TGTGCCAGCAGCTTGTTAACTTGGCCCGGGACAGGGTGGGTCTACACCTTC.

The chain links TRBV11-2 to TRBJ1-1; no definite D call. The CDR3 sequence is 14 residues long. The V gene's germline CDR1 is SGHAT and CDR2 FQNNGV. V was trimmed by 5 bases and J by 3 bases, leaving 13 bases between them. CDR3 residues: CASSLQYGDTEAFF. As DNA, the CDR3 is TGTGCCAGCAGCCTACAGTACGGGGACACTGAAGCTTTCTTT. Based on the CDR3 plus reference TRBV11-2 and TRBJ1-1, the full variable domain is EAGVAQSPRYKIIEKRQSVAFWCNPISGHATLYWYQQILGQGPKLLIQFQNNGVVDDSQLPKDRFSAERLKGVDSTLKIQPAKLEDSAVYLCASSLQYGDTEAFFGQGTRLTVV.

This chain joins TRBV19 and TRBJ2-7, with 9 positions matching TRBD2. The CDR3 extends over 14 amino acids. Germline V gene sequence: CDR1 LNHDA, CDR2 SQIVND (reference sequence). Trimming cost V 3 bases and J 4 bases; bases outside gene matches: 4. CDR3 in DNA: TGTGCCAGTAGTATCAGCGGGGGGCGATACGAGCAGTACTTC. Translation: CASSISGGRYEQYF.

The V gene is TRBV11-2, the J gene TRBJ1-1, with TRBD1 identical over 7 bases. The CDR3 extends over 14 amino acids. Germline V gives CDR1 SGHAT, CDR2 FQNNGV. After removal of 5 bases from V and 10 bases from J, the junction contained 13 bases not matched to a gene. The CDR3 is CASSALVQGERAFF. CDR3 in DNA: TGTGCCAGCAGCGCACTAGTTCAGGGGGAGAGAGCTTTCTTT.

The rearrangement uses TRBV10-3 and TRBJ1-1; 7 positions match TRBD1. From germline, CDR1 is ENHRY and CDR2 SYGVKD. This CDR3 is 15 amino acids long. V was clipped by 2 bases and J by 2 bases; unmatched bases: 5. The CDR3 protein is CAISEVRGRNTEAFF. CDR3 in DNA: TGTGCCATCAGTGAGGTGAGGGGGCGAAACACTGAAGCTTTCTTT.

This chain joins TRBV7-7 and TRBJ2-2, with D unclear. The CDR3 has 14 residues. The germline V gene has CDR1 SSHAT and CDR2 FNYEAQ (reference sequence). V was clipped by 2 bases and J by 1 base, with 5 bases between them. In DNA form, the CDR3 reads TGTGCCAGCAGCTTATCCGGGAACACCGGGGAGCTGTTTTTT. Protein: CASSLSGNTGELFF.

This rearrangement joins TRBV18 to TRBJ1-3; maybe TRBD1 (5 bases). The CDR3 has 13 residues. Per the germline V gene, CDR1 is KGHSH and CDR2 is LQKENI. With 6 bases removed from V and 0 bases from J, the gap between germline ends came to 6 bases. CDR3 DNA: TGTGCCAGCTCCGACAGCTCTGGAAACACCATATATTTT. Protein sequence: CASSDSSGNTIYF.

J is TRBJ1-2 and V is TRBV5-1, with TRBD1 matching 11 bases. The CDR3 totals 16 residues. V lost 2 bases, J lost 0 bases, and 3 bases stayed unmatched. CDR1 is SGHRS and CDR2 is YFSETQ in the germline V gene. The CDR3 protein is CASSFGQGASNYGYTF. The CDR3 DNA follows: TGCGCCAGCAGCTTCGGACAGGGGGCGTCTAACTATGGCTACACCTTC.

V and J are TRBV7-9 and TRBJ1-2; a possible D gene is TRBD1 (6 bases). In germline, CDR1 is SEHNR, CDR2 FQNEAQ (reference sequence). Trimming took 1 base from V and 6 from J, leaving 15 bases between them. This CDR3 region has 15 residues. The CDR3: CASSLGWGRKDGYTF. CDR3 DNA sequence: TGTGCCAGCAGCTTAGGGTGGGGGCGCAAGGATGGCTACACCTTC.